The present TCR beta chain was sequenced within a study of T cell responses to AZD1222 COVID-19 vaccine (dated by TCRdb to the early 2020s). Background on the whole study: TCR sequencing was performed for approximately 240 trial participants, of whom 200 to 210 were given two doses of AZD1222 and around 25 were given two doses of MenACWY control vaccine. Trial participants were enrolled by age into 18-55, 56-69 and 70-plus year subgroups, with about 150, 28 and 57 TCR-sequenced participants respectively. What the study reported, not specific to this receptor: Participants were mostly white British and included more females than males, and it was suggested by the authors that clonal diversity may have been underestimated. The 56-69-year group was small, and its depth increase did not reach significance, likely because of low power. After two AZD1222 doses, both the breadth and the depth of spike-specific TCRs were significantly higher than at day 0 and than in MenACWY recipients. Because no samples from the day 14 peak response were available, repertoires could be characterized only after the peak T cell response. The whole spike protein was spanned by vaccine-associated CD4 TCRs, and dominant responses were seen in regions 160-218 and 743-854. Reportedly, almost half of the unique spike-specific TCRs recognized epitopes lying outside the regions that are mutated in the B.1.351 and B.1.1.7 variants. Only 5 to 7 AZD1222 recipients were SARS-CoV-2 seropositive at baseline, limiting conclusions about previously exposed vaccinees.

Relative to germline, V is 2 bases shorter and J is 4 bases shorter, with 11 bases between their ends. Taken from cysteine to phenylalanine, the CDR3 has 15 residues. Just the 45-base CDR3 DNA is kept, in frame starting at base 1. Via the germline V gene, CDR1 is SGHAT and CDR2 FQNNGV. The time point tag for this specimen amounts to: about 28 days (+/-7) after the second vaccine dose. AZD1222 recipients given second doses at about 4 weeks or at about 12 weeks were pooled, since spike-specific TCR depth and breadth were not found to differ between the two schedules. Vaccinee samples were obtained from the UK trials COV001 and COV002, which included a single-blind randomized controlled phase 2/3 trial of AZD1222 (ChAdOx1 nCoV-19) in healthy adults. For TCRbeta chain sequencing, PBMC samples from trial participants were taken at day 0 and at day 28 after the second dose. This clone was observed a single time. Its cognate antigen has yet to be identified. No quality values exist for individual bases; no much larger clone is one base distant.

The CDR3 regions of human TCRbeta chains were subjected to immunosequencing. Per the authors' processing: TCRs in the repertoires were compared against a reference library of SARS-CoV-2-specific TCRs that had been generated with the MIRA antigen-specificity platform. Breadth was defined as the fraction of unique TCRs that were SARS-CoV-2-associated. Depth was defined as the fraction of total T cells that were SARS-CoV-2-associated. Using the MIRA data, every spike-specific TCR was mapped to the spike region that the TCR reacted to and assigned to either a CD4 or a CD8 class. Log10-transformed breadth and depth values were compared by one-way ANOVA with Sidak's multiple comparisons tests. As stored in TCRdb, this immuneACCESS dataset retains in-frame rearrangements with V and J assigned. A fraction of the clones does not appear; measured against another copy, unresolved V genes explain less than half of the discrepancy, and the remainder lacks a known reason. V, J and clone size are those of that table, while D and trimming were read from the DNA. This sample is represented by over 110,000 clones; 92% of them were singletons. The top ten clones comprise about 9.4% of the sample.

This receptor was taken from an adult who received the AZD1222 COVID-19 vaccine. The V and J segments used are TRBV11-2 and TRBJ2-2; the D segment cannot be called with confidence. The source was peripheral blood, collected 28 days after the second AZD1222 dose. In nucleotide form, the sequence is TGTGCCAGCAGCTTAACGGCGTTTGGCACCGGGGAGCTGTTTTTT. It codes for CASSLTAFGTGELFF.